Described below is a single TCR beta chain sequence and its context. The target antigen is unknown. TCRdb re-derived calls from the reads in MiXCR, one entry per CDR3 protein. Among some 300,000 distinct CDR3 sequences, roughly a sixth were seen once, and the ten largest hold 9.5% to 15%. CDR1 is LNHDA and CDR2 is SQIVND in the germline V gene (reference sequence). The germline V and J ends were trimmed by 1 base and 2 bases, with 15 bases remaining between them. This CDR3 comprises 17 residues. This specimen belongs to a study of T cell repertoires in cytomegalovirus infection. On the study more broadly: It can be stated that public TCR beta signatures indicated CMV infection as well as a matching HLA type. Overall study findings and caveats: Ex vivo responses were dominated by HLA-C-restricted CMV-specific TCR beta clonotypes. Pooled public TCR beta family frequency picked out CMV carriers with the relevant HLA.

The sequenced sample consisted of PBMCs. The clonotype comes from a human donor in good health (CMV status not recorded). Some clones in this sample may be carry-over from other donors' samples. The rearrangement joins TRBV19 to TRBJ1-5, with D unclear. The CDR3 sequence is CASSIARLAQGNQPQHF. The CDR3 bases are TGTGCCAGTAGTATAGCCCGACTGGCTCAGGGCAATCAGCCCCAGCATTTT.